Shown below are 9 T cell receptor beta chains from a single sample sequenced in a study of tumor-infiltrating lymphocytes in oesophageal squamous cell carcinoma (dated by TCRdb to the mid-2010s). Library construction relied on PCR. The data were produced on an Illumina HiSeq 2000. TCRdb handled the public reads itself, with Q25 trimming in fastp and clone calling in MiXCR, and kept productive beta chains. Each entry merges the rows of one CDR3 protein and shows their most common DNA and genes. The sample table lists more than 15,000 distinct CDR3 sequences, roughly 40% of them with a count of one. Of the sample, around 30% falls within the top ten clones. Sequenced sample: normal esophageal tissue next to the tumor. These receptors originate from a female donor with esophageal squamous cell carcinoma.

DNA of the CDR3: TGTGCCAGCAGTTTATCTACGGGCAATGAGCAGTTCTTC. Translating it yields CASSLSTGNEQFF. This chain links TRBV27 with TRBJ2-1; D not resolved. Deletions cut 0 bases from V and 6 bases from J, with 6 bases between. The germline V gene encodes CDR1 MNHEY and CDR2 SMNVEV (reference sequence). This CDR3 is 13 amino acids long.

This clonotype was counted ten times or more. A much larger clone lies a single base off, so this may be a read error. V gene TRBV7-7 combines with J gene TRBJ2-1, with D unresolved. The end of the DNA fits TRBJ2-7 better, so the J call may be wrong. CDR3 length: 13 residues. CDR1 and CDR2 (germline): SSHAT, FNYEAQ (reference sequence). The CDR3 protein is CASSFTIGNEQYF. For the CDR3, the DNA is TGTGCTAGCAGCTTTACTATAGGTAATGAGCAGTACTTC.

The chain combines TRBV7-3 with TRBJ2-1; possible D gene TRBD2, 6 bases. Trimming removed 2 bases at V and 0 bases at J, with 11 bases between. Germline V CDR1 and CDR2: SGHTA, FQGTGA. This CDR3 contains 16 residues. CDR3 DNA sequence: TGTGCCAGCAGCTTATGGGGGGAGACCTCCTACAATGAGCAGTTCTTC. Protein: CASSLWGETSYNEQFF. Filled out from reference TRBV7-3 and TRBJ2-1, the complete variable domain reads GAGVSQTPSNKVTEKGKYVELRCDPISGHTALYWYRQSLGQGPEFLIYFQGTGAADDSGLPNDRFFAVRPEGSVSTLKIQRTERGDSAVYLCASSLWGETSYNEQFFGPGTRLTVL.

This clonotype was detected only a few times. V and J are TRBV7-6 and TRBJ2-5; 8 positions agree with TRBD1. The J call may be faulty, since TRBJ2-7 better matches the DNA end. Per the germline V gene, CDR1 is SGHVS and CDR2 is FNYEAQ. This CDR3 comprises 15 residues. The CDR3 loop is CASSNPGQATYEQYF. The DNA of the CDR3 is TGTGCCAGCAGCAACCCGGGACAGGCCACCTACGAGCAGTACTTC.

V gene TRBV7-3 combines with J gene TRBJ2-6; 9 bases are shared with TRBD2. The J call could be wrong; TRBJ2-1 is a better fit for the DNA end. The CDR3 sequence is 15 residues long. Germline V CDR1 and CDR2: SGHTA, FQGTGA. The CDR3 protein is CASSPSSGAQGEQFF. CDR3 DNA: TGTGCCAGCAGCCCCTCTAGCGGGGCTCAGGGCGAGCAGTTCTTC.

The J gene is TRBJ2-7, the V gene TRBV12-3 or TRBV12-4; D is possibly TRBD2 (6 bases). V was shortened by 4 bases and J by 5 bases, with 21 bases between the two germline ends. This CDR3 contains 16 residues. CDR3 nucleotides: TGTGCCAGCAGTTCCGCACGTGGGAGGAATTTTAACGAGCAGTACTTC. Encoded protein: CASSSARGRNFNEQYF.

This clonotype counts as medium-sized. The chain employs TRBV11-2 and TRBJ2-1; possibly TRBD1 for D (6 bases). The J call is uncertain, as TRBJ2-7 better fits the DNA end. This CDR3 comprises 14 residues. CDR1 and CDR2 (germline): SGHAT, FQNNGV. This CDR3 reads CASRQGSSYNEQYF. CDR3 nucleotides: TGTGCCAGCCGGCAGGGGTCCTCCTACAATGAGCAGTACTTC.

This clonotype has a handful of counts. This chain links TRBV7-2 with TRBJ2-4; tentative D call: TRBD2 (7 bases). Trimming took 5 bases from V and 1 from J, leaving 18 bases between them. Germline CDR1 is SGHTA and CDR2 is FQGNSA. The CDR3 sequence is 17 residues long. The CDR3 DNA reads as TGTGCCAGCAGCAAGTTTAGGCGGGGGCTCGCCAAAAACATTCAGTACTTC. Translating gives CASSKFRRGLAKNIQYF.

This clonotype was detected a few times. A read error may be the cause here, since a much bigger clone is one base away. The V call is TRBV7-2, the J call TRBJ2-4, with 11 bases identical to TRBD1. Matching the DNA end better, TRBJ2-1 makes the J call doubtful. The germline gives CDR1 SGHTA, CDR2 FQGNSA. The CDR3 is made up of 14 amino acids. The CDR3 sequence: CASSRGTGGSEQFF. CDR3 DNA: TGTGCCAGCAGCCGCGGGACAGGGGGGTCCGAGCAGTTCTTC.